This record looks at one TCR beta chain sequence and its context. Antigen specificity is unknown. The data were produced by immunoSEQ multiplex PCR, yet TCRdb's version contains in-frame clones alone and is incomplete. The repertoire has 100,000 to 120,000 clones, around 90% of them found once; the top ten carry approximately 3.5%. The data stem from a study of T cell responses to AZD1222 COVID-19 vaccine. Study-wide findings and caveats: At study baseline, merely six AZD1222 recipients were seropositive.

The CDR3 runs to 14 residues. The V end lost 4 bases, the J end lost 5 bases, and 14 bases lay between the germline ends. Germline CDR1 MNHEY, CDR2 SMNVEV (reference sequence). The V and J genes are TRBV27 and TRBJ1-2; D unresolved. This clonotype was sampled from an adult in good health. This specimen consisted of peripheral blood, obtained on day 0 of AZD1222 vaccination. CDR3 DNA: TGTGCCAGCAGTTCCTACCGAAACGGATATGGCTACACCTTC. Its translation: CASSSYRNGYGYTF.